Listed here are 18 T cell receptor beta chains from one sample, sequenced in a study of CD8+CD57+ T cells in acquired aplastic anemia. Template material for TCR beta VDJ and CDR3 profiling consisted of genomic DNA. Using its own MiXCR run on the reads, TCRdb lists one record per CDR3 protein. Of around 190,000 distinct CDR3 sequences detected, approximately 60% appear once; the ten largest clones hold 25% to 30%. Sequences were obtained from sorted CD4+, CD8+, or CD8+CD57+ T cells (not recorded which) from PBMCs. The receptors shown here come from a human donor in good health.

V and J are TRBV7-9 and TRBJ2-2; 9 nucleotides agree with TRBD2. J was trimmed by 5 bases and V by 3 bases; bases with no gene match: 7. This CDR3 region has 16 residues. Germline V gives CDR1 SEHNR, CDR2 FQNEAQ (reference sequence). The CDR3: CASSFGASGETGELFF. CDR3 DNA sequence: TGTGCCAGCAGCTTTGGAGCTAGCGGGGAGACCGGGGAGCTGTTTTTT.

Remarks on this clonotype: A junction end diverges from the germline sequence, so it may reflect a read error. The CDR3 DNA reads as TGTGCCAGCGGCTTACAAGGACAGGGGGCACGAGAGACCCAGTACTTC. Its protein is CASGLQGQGARETQYF. J is TRBJ2-5 and V is TRBV7-2; 11 nucleotides line up with TRBD1. Germline CDR1 reads SGHTA; CDR2 reads FQGNSA. This CDR3 is built from 16 residues.

V and J are TRBV19 and TRBJ2-3; D unresolved. Between the trimmed V and J ends, which lost 8 bases and 2 bases, there was a span of 11 bases. The CDR3 is made up of 13 amino acids. Germline-derived CDR1 and CDR2 are LNHDA and SQIVND (reference sequence). The DNA for the CDR3 is TGTGCCAGTGGAGTAAGGGTCACAGATACGCAGTATTTT. Translating gives CASGVRVTDTQYF.

Turning to this clonotype: Its ends do not fully match the called genes, so a read error is possible. The V gene is TRBV20-1, the J gene TRBJ1-1; maybe TRBD1 (5 bases). Looked up from germline, CDR1 is DFQATT and CDR2 is SNEGSKA (reference sequence). The CDR3 length is 9 residues. The CDR3, as DNA: TGCAGTGCTAGAGATGGGGGGTTATTT. It codes for CSARDGGLF.

The chain uses TRBV4-2 and TRBJ2-3; 9 nucleotides match TRBD2. V shed 1 base and J 0 bases; nucleotides not matched to a gene: 2. This CDR3 is 16 amino acids long. Germline assignment: CDR1 LGHNA and CDR2 YNFKEQ. The CDR3 is CASSQALAGSTDTQYF. The DNA of the CDR3 is TGTGCCAGCAGCCAAGCACTAGCGGGTAGCACAGATACGCAGTATTTT.

In its sample, this clonotype was seen many times. The chain carries TRBV29-1 and TRBJ2-7, with TRBD1 identical over 8 bases. The germline V gene has CDR1 SQVTM and CDR2 ANQGSEA. The ends lost 4 bases at V and 2 bases at J; junction bases unmatched: 7. This CDR3 is 14 amino acids long. This chain's CDR3 is CSVVIRDRPYEQYF. The DNA for the CDR3 is TGCAGCGTTGTTATCCGGGACAGGCCCTACGAGCAGTACTTC.

This sequence joins TRBV7-2 and TRBJ2-7; either TRBD1 or TRBD2 may fit D (5 bases each). The CDR3 length is 15 residues. Trimming left V 2 bases short and J 5 bases short, with 16 bases between. CDR1 and CDR2 (germline): SGHTA, FQGNSA. The CDR3 is CASSLQGGTRDEQYF. DNA of the CDR3: TGTGCCAGCAGCTTACAAGGAGGCACCAGGGACGAGCAGTACTTC.

V is TRBV19 and J is TRBJ1-2; the D gene is possibly TRBD1 (5 bases). The germline gives CDR1 LNHDA, CDR2 SQIVND (reference sequence). V gave up 4 bases and J gave up 0 bases, with 12 bases separating them. CDR3 length: 15 amino acids. CDR3 in amino acids: CASSSGRGTNYGYTF. CDR3 DNA sequence: TGTGCCAGTAGTAGCGGGCGGGGGACTAACTATGGCTACACCTTC.

A note on this clonotype: This is likely a read error, given that the CDR3 carries no conserved phenylalanine or tryptophan at its end. The rearrangement links TRBV5-1 to TRBJ2-6; D call uncertain. CDR3 length: 15 amino acids. Germline CDR1 reads SGHRS; CDR2 reads YFSETQ. The CDR3 spells CASSLAVSGANVLTL. CDR3 DNA: TGTGCCAGCAGCTTGGCAGTCTCTGGGGCCAACGTCCTGACTCTC.

In this sample, this clonotype turned up once. V gene TRBV14 combines with J gene TRBJ1-1; D possibly corresponds to TRBD1 (6 bases). This CDR3 has 13 residues. V lost 1 base, J lost 6 bases, and 9 bases lay in between. Germline V lookup: CDR1 SGHDN, CDR2 FVKESK. The CDR3 DNA follows: TGTGCCAGCAGCCAAGGCACAGGGTCTGAAGCTTTCTTT. It translates to CASSQGTGSEAFF.

The chain combines TRBV19 with TRBJ2-1; 8 bases agree with TRBD2. The germline V gene encodes CDR1 LNHDA and CDR2 SQIVND (reference sequence). V lost 10 bases, J lost 6 bases, and 17 bases stayed unmatched. The CDR3 contains 16 residues. CDR3 nucleotide sequence: TGTGCCACCTCCCCGGAGGTTAGCGGGACTCGCAATGAGCAGTTCTTC. Its protein is CATSPEVSGTRNEQFF.

The J gene is TRBJ1-2, the V gene TRBV20-1; 7 positions match TRBD1. Looked up from germline, CDR1 is DFQATT and CDR2 is SNEGSKA (reference sequence). This CDR3 is 15 amino acids long. J lost 2 bases, V lost 0 bases, and 6 bases had no gene match. The CDR3 coding sequence is TGCAGTGCTAGAGACCACAGGGGCCTAAACTATGGCTACACCTTC. This codes for CSARDHRGLNYGYTF.

The V gene is TRBV7-8, the J gene TRBJ2-5; D gene uncertain. Trimming removed 7 bases from V and 0 bases from J, with 9 bases in between. CDR1 and CDR2 from the germline V gene are SGHVS and FQNEAQ. This CDR3 comprises 13 residues. CDR3 nucleotide sequence: TGTGCCAGCATTCGACGGAACCAAGAGACCCAGTACTTC. Translated, it gives CASIRRNQETQYF.

This clonotype occurred a few times. The chain links TRBV28 to TRBJ1-1; D unresolved. The V end was cut by 4 bases, the J end by 0 bases, with 12 bases between. Germline-derived CDR1 and CDR2 are MDHEN and SYDVKM. CDR3 length: 15 amino acids. CDR3 loop: CASSSRTRLNTEAFF. For the CDR3, the DNA is TGTGCCAGCAGTTCCCGGACGAGATTGAACACTGAAGCTTTCTTT.

This clonotype was counted at least ten times. J is TRBJ2-7 and V is TRBV12-3 or TRBV12-4, with D possibly matching TRBD1 (6 bases). Trimming left V 5 bases short and J 0 bases short, with 14 bases between. The CDR3 length is 15 residues. The CDR3 spells CASSPGTPLSYEQYF. DNA of the CDR3: TGTGCCAGCAGTCCCGGGACACCGCTCTCCTACGAGCAGTACTTC.

This clonotype has a count of ten or more. V and J are TRBV9 and TRBJ2-1; D perhaps matches TRBD1 (6 bases). This CDR3 comprises 17 residues. V lost 3 bases and J 4 bases, leaving 20 bases between the germline ends. The V gene's germline CDR1 is SGDLS and CDR2 YYNGEE. The CDR3 coding sequence is TGTGCCAGCAGCGCCCCTCGACAGGACCGGCTATACAATGAGCAGTTCTTC. It is translated as CASSAPRQDRLYNEQFF.

The V call is TRBV7-3, the J call TRBJ1-4, with 9 bases aligning to TRBD1. Losses at the gene ends were 5 bases for V and 0 bases for J; bases not matched to a gene: 7. This CDR3 spans 17 amino acids. CDR1 is SGHTA and CDR2 is FQGTGA in the germline V gene. The CDR3 loop reads CASSTGQGSTTNEKLFF. For the CDR3, the DNA is TGTGCCAGCAGCACGGGACAGGGATCTACAACTAATGAAAAACTGTTTTTT.

V is TRBV7-9 and J is TRBJ2-7; no clear D. Germline CDR1 and CDR2: SEHNR and FQNEAQ (reference sequence). The CDR3 sequence is 15 residues long. The V end was cut by 3 bases, the J end by 3 bases, with 15 bases between. The CDR3 DNA follows: TGTGCCAGCAGCTTGTCGCAGGTAAACGACTACGAGCAGTACTTC. This sequence encodes CASSLSQVNDYEQYF.